The TCR beta chain under discussion was sequenced for a study of blood T cell repertoires in COVID-19 (dated by TCRdb to 2019 to 2021). Concerning the study at large: Samples from collaborators originated in the United States, Italy and Spain and spanned both the acute and convalescent phases of COVID-19. The prospective study material was composed of cDNA or gDNA derived from T cells, B-cell-depleted T cells, or PBMCs. Subjects who had been exposed to COVID-19, were actively infected with it, or had recovered from it provided the deeply sampled blood TCRbeta repertoires that made up the dataset. The repertoires were made available in a free public database intended to serve as a resource for research on the immune response to SARS-CoV-2. The samples were drawn from two sources: the first 160 participants of the ongoing ImmuneRACE study, and some 1,300 subjects contributed by 6 global collaborators. A de-identified subject ID, COVID-19 status, age in years and sex were almost always included in the sample metadata. HLA class I and class II types, where available, came from metadata supplied by the sample provider rather than from assay-based typing.

Each collaborating institution followed its own protocols to collect whole blood in K2EDTA tubes. For TCRbeta analysis, collaborators shipped samples as frozen whole blood, isolated PBMCs, or DNA extracted from either of those sample types. The V end loses 1 base and the J end loses 4 bases, and a stretch of 10 bases separates them. CDR1 and CDR2 are read off the germline V gene as KGHSH and LQKENI. From cysteine to phenylalanine, the CDR3 is 14 amino acids long. Only the CDR3 region is kept as DNA, spanning 42 bases read in frame from base 1. Notes on this clone: The antigen it recognizes is unknown. Base qualities were left out, and no much larger clone turns up one base away.

TCRbeta CDR3 regions were amplified from genomic DNA by means of the immunoSEQ Assay, a bias-controlled multiplex PCR. Per the original workflow: The number of nucleated cells in each sample was estimated by amplification of reference gene primers within the assay. To quantify the absolute abundance of each unique TCRbeta CDR3 rearrangement, sequence reads were collapsed and filtered. For each sample, productive Simpson clonality was calculated as the square root of Simpson's diversity index across productive rearrangements. TCRdb provides this immuneACCESS table in a form limited to in-frame rearrangements. Some clones are lacking; in checked studies, under half of them reflect an unresolved V gene, and why the rest are absent is not known. That table supplies the V and J calls and clone size; D and trimming were determined from the DNA. The sample records approximately 70,000 clones, 90% of which are singletons. Around 5% of the sample is held by the ten biggest clonotypes.

General conclusions and limits of the study: How much clinical and demographic metadata was included differed by source and by participant, and the metadata was provided uncurated.

The sequence joins TRBV18 to TRBJ1-1; matching of 5 bases hints at TRBD1 as the D gene. Sequencing was done on a sample of peripheral blood. The receptor was isolated from a woman between 18 and 29 years old with acute or convalescent COVID-19. For the CDR3, the sequence is CASSPRGDGTEAFF. Read as DNA, the sequence is TGTGCCAGCTCACCACGGGGGGATGGCACTGAAGCTTTCTTT.